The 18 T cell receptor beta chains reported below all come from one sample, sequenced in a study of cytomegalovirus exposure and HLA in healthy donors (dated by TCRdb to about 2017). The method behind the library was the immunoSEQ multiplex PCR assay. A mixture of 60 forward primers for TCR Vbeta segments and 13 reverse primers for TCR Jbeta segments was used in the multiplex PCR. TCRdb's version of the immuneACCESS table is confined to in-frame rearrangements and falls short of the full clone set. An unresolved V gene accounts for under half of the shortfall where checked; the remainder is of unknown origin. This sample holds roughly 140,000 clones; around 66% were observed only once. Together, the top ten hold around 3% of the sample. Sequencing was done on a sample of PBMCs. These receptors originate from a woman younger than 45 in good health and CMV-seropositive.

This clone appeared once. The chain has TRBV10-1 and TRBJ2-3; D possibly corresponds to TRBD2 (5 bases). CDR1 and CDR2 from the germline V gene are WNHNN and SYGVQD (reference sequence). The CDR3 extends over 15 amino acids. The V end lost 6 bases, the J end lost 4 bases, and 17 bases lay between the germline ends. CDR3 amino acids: CASSQSGVDSDTQYF. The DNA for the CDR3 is TGCGCCAGCAGCCAGTCCGGGGTGGACTCAGATACGCAGTATTTT.

CDR3 DNA sequence: TGTGCCAGCAGCCCCCCAGGGGGCGGTCAGCCCCAGCATTTT. It yields the protein CASSPPGGGQPQHF. V gene TRBV7-9 combines with J gene TRBJ1-5, with 8 nucleotides matching TRBD1. Trimming at V came to 5 bases and at J to 6 bases, leaving 6 bases not matched to a gene. From germline, CDR1 is SEHNR and CDR2 FQNEAQ (reference sequence). The CDR3 totals 14 residues.

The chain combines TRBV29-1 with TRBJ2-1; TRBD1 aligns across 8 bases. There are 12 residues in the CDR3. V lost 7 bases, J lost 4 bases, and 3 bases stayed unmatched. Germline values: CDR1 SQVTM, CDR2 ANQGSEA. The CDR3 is CSAGGAYNEQFF. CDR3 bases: TGCAGCGCAGGGGGCGCTTACAATGAGCAGTTCTTC.

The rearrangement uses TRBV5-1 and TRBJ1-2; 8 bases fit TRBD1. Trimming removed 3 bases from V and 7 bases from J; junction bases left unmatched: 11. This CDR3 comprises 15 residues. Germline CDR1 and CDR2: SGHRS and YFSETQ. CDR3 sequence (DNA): TGCGCCAGCAGCTGGACCGGACAGGGAGTGAGTGGCTACACCTTC. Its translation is CASSWTGQGVSGYTF.

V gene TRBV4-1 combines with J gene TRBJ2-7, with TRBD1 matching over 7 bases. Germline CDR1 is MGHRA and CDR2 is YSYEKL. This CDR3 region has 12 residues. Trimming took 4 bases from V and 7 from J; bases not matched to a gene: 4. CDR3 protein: CASSPTGWEQYF. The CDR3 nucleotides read TGCGCCAGCAGCCCGACAGGGTGGGAGCAGTACTTC.

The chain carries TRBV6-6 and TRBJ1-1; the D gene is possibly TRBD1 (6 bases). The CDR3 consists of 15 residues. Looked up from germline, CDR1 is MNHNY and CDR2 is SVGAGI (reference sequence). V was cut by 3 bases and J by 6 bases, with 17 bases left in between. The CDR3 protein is CASSYQGLGVPEAFF. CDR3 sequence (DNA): TGTGCCAGCAGTTATCAGGGGTTGGGGGTTCCTGAAGCTTTCTTT.

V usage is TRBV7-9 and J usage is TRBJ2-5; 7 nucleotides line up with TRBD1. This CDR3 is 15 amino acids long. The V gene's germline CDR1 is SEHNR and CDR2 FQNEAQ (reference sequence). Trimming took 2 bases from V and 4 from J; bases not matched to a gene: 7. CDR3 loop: CASSLRGQAPETQYF. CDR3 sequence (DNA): TGTGCCAGCAGCTTACGTGGACAGGCCCCAGAGACCCAGTACTTC.

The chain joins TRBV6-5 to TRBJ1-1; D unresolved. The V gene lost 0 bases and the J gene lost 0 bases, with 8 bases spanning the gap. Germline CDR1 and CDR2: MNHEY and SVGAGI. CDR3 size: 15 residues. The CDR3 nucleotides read TGTGCCAGCAGTTACTCGCGAGAGGTGAACACTGAAGCTTTCTTT. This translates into CASSYSREVNTEAFF.

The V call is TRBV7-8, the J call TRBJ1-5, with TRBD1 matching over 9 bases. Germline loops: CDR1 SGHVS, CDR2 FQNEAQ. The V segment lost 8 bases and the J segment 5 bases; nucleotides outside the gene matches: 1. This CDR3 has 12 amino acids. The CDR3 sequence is CASRTGDQPQHF. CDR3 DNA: TGTGCCAGCCGGACAGGGGATCAGCCCCAGCATTTT.

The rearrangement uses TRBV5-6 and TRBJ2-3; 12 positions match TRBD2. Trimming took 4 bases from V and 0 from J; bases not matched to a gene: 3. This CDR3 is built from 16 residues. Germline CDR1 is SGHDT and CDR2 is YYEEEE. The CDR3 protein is CASSLGLAGSTDTQYF. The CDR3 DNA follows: TGTGCCAGCAGCCTCGGACTAGCGGGGAGCACAGATACGCAGTATTTT.

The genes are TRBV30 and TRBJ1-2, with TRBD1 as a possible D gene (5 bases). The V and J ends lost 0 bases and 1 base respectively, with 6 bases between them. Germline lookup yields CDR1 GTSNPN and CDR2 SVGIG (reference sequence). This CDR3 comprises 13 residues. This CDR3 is CAWSVDSNYGYTF. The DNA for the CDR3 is TGTGCCTGGAGTGTCGACAGTAACTATGGCTACACCTTC.

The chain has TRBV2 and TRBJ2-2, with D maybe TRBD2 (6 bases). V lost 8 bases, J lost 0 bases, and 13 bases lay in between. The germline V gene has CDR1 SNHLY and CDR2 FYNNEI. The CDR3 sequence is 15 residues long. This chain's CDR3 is CASAAGTANTGELFF. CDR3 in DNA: TGTGCCAGCGCTGCGGGGACGGCGAACACCGGGGAGCTGTTTTTT.

The CDR3 spells CASSFFAISYEQYF. CDR3 nucleotide sequence: TGTGCCAGCAGCTTTTTTGCGATAAGCTACGAGCAGTACTTC. V gene TRBV5-6 combines with J gene TRBJ2-7; D is unresolved. Trimming stripped 2 bases from V and 3 bases from J, with 12 bases between. The CDR3 totals 14 residues. The germline V gene encodes CDR1 SGHDT and CDR2 YYEEEE.

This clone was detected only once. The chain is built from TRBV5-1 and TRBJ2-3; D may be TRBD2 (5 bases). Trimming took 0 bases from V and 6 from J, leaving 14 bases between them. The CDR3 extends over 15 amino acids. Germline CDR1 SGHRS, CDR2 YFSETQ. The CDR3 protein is CASSLDGVFWDTQYF. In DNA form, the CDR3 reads TGCGCCAGCAGCTTGGACGGGGTCTTTTGGGATACGCAGTATTTT.

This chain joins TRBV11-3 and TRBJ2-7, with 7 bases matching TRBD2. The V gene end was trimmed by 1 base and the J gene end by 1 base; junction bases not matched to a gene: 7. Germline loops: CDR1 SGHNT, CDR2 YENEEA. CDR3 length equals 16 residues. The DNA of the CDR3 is TGTGCCAGCAGCTTAGCAGGTCGCGGGGGTTCCTACGAGCAGTACTTC. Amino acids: CASSLAGRGGSYEQYF. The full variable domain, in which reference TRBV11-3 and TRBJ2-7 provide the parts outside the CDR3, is EAGVVQSPRYKIIEKKQPVAFWCNPISGHNTLYWYLQNLGQGPELLIRYENEEAVDDSQLPKDRFSAERLKGVDSTLKIQPAELGDSAVYLCASSLAGRGGSYEQYFGPGTRLTVT.

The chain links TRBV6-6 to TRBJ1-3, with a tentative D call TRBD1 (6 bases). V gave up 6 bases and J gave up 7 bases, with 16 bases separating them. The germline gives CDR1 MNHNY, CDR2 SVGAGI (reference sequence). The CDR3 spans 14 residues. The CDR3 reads CASRHPGQSNTIYF. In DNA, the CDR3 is TGTGCCAGCAGACATCCGGGACAAAGTAACACCATATATTTT.

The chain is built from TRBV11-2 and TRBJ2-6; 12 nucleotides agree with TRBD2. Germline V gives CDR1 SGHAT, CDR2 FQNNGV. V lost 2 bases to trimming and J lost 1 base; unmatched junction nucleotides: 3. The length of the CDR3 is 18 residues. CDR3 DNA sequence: TGTGCCAGCAGCTTAAAACTAGCGGGAGGATCTGGGGCCAACGTCCTGACTTTC. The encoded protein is CASSLKLAGGSGANVLTF.

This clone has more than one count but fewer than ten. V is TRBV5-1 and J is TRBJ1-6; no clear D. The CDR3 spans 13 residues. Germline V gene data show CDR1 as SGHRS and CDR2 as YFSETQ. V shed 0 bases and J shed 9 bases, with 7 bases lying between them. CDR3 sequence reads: CASSLGEGSPLHF. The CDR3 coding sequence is TGCGCCAGCAGCTTGGGGGAGGGTTCACCCCTCCACTTT.